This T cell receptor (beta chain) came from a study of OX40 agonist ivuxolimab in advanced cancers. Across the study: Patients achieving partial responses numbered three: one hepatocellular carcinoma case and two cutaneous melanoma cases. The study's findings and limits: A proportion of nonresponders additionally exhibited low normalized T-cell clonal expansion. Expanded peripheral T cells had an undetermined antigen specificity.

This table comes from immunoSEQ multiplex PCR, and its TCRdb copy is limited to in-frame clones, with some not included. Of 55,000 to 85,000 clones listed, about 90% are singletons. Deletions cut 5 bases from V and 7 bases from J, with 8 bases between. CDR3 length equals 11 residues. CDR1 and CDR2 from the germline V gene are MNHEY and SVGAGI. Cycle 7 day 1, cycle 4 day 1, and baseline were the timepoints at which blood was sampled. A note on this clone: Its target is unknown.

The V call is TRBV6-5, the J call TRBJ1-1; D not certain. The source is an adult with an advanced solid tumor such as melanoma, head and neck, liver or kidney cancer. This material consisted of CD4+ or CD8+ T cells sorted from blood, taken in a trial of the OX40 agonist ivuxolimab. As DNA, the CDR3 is TGTGCCAGCAGTACGCGACTTGAAGCTTTCTTT. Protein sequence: CASSTRLEAFF.